A selection of T cell receptor beta chains follows, all from one sample in a study of cytomegalovirus exposure and HLA in healthy donors. TCRdb's table, derived via immunoSEQ multiplex PCR, lists solely in-frame clones and lacks some. The sample includes 170,000 or so clones, 84% of them seen just once. Sequencing input: PBMCs. The source is a girl aged 5 to 17 in good health and CMV-seropositive. CDR3s include the opening cysteine and the closing phenylalanine or tryptophan. The D gene is left open where the match is weak. Only some rows state a clone size, as once, few, many or a class for expanded clones.

d_gene,j_gene,abundance,v_gene,CDR3nt,CDR3aa
NA,TRBJ1-1,NA,TRBV7-9,TGTGCCAGCGCCCCAGTCGGGGGGCGGATGAACACTGAAGCTTTCTTT,CASAPVGGRMNTEAFF
NA,TRBJ1-5,NA,TRBV18,TGTGCCAGCTCACTCGACAGTCTCAATCAGCCCCAGCATTTT,CASSLDSLNQPQHF
NA,TRBJ1-4,NA,TRBV2,TGTGCCAGCAGTGTCGGGGGTGGGGAAAAACTGTTTTTT,CASSVGGGEKLFF
TRBD2,TRBJ2-3,NA,TRBV6-5,TGTGCCAGCAGTCCGGGGGGACCCCCAGATACGCAGTATTTT,CASSPGGPPDTQYF
TRBD1,TRBJ2-2,NA,TRBV9,TGTGCCAGCAGCGAGGGCGTACAGGGGGCAGATCCGTACACCGGGGAGCTGTTTTTT,CASSEGVQGADPYTGELFF
NA,TRBJ1-2,NA,TRBV5-1,TGCGCCAGCAGCTTGTTGGCGGACAAAAATGGCTACACCTTC,CASSLLADKNGYTF
NA,TRBJ1-2,NA,TRBV6-1,TGTCGCGTCACTCGAGCTAACTATGGCTACACCTTC,CRVTRANYGYTF
NA,TRBJ1-4,NA,TRBV28,TGTGCCAGCGGTGGGGGGACTAATGAAAAACTGTTTTTT,CASGGGTNEKLFF
NA,TRBJ2-7,NA,TRBV7-9,TGTGCCAGCAGCACGGGAGTCTTATCCGGGGAGCAGTACTTC,CASSTGVLSGEQYF
TRBD1,TRBJ1-1,NA,TRBV9,TGTGCCAGCAGCGCCCGACAGGGGGCGAGTACCTACACTGAAGCTTTCTTT,CASSARQGASTYTEAFF
NA,TRBJ2-5,few,TRBV5-1,TGCGCCAGCAGCTTCGAGGGTTCGGAGACCCAGTACTTC,CASSFEGSETQYF
NA,TRBJ2-2,NA,TRBV6-1,TGTGCCAGCAGTGAAGTACAGGGTTTATCCGGGGAGCTGTTTTTT,CASSEVQGLSGELFF
NA,TRBJ2-7,once,TRBV27,TGTGCCAGCAGTCCCCAACTGACAAACACCATCGCCTACGAGCAGTACTTC,CASSPQLTNTIAYEQYF
TRBD1,TRBJ1-1,once,TRBV19,TGTGCCAGTATCTCAGGGGGAACTCTAACTGAAGCTTTCTTT,CASISGGTLTEAFF
TRBD1,TRBJ2-4,NA,TRBV2,TGTGCCAGCAGGGCCGGGACAGGGGGCGGAAACATTCAGTACTTC,CASRAGTGGGNIQYF
TRBD2,TRBJ2-3,NA,TRBV27,TGTGCCAGCAGTTGGGGAAGCGGGGGGCCTTCAGATACGCAGTATTTT,CASSWGSGGPSDTQYF